The T cell receptor beta chain under discussion was sequenced for a study of cytomegalovirus exposure and HLA in healthy donors. With respect to this clone: Antigen specificity is unknown. This specimen includes other DNA sequences encoding the same CDR3.

Findings and limits, study-wide: Later analysis demonstrated an association between a missense DCLRE1C variant and TCR beta V- and J-gene trimming. A later analysis reportedly identified an Asian-associated ancestry cluster as carrying fewer N-insertions than the roughly 600-donor mean.

PCR involved 60 Vbeta and 13 Jbeta primers. Libraries were prepared by immunoSEQ multiplex PCR; TCRdb keeps only in-frame clonotypes and omits some of them. The data show 200,000 to 250,000 clones, and the top ten clones hold about 1%. In germline, CDR1 is SGHRS, CDR2 YFSETQ. V lost 4 bases and J lost 3, with 11 bases in between. The CDR3 has 14 amino acids. The origin of this receptor is a young woman in good health and CMV-seropositive. The genes are TRBV5-1 and TRBJ1-5; weak D call: TRBD1 (5 bases). The sample taken for sequencing was PBMCs. The chain's CDR3 is CASSLGGSNQPQHF. The CDR3 DNA is TGCGCCAGCAGCCTTGGGGGGTCCAATCAGCCCCAGCATTTT.